What follows are 10 T cell receptor beta chains derived from one specimen sequenced in a study of blood T cell repertoires in COVID-19. Data came from immunoSEQ multiplex PCR; TCRdb stores just in-frame clones and leaves some out. The profile covers 130,000 to 150,000 clones, with roughly 84% appearing a single time and roughly 34% taken by the ten largest. Sequenced material: peripheral blood. Receptors originate from a human donor in a cohort sampled during active COVID-19.

This clone was observed a handful of times. The chain couples TRBV5-6 to TRBJ1-2; D uncertain. Germline CDR1 is SGHDT and CDR2 is YYEEEE. V lost 0 bases, J lost 0 bases, and 3 bases lay in between. CDR3 length: 13 amino acids. In DNA form, the CDR3 reads TGTGCCAGCAGCTTGGGGCCTAACTATGGCTACACCTTC. It is translated as CASSLGPNYGYTF.

The chain carries TRBV5-6 and TRBJ2-7, with D tentatively TRBD1 (6 bases). The CDR3 consists of 15 residues. Trimming took off 4 bases at V and 5 bases at J, with 19 bases between the two ends. Germline CDR1 reads SGHDT; CDR2 reads YYEEEE. CDR3 nucleotide sequence: TGTGCCAGCAGCCAGGGGCGGCGGTTGGCTCACGAGCAGTACTTC. Protein: CASSQGRRLAHEQYF.

The V call is TRBV5-6, the J call TRBJ1-5; perhaps TRBD1 as D (6 bases). The germline V and J ends were trimmed by 0 bases and 2 bases, with 6 bases remaining between them. Germline CDR1 and CDR2: SGHDT and YYEEEE. The CDR3 totals 14 residues. The CDR3 sequence: CASSLAGGNQPQHF. In nucleotides, the CDR3 is TGTGCCAGCAGCTTGGCAGGGGGCAATCAGCCCCAGCATTTT. Full variable domain (outside the CDR3, taken from reference TRBV5-6 and TRBJ1-5): DAGVTQSPTHLIKTRGQQVTLRCSPKSGHDTVSWYQQALGQGPQFIFQYYEEEERQRGNFPDRFSGHQFPNYSSELNVNALLLGDSALYLCASSLAGGNQPQHFGDGTRLSIL.

Only one count was recorded for this clone. The chain is built from TRBV19 and TRBJ2-1, with D tentatively TRBD1 (6 bases). This CDR3 is 16 amino acids long. Germline V gives CDR1 LNHDA, CDR2 SQIVND (reference sequence). V was clipped by 3 bases and J by 9 bases, with 21 bases between them. For the CDR3, the DNA is TGTGCCAGTAGTATGGGGGCGAGGCAGGGACGGTTTGAGCAGTTCTTC. Encoded protein: CASSMGARQGRFEQFF.

This chain connects TRBV3-1 (or the pseudogene TRBV3-2) to TRBJ1-1; maybe TRBD1 (5 bases). Looked up from germline, CDR1 is LGHDT and CDR2 is YNNKEL (reference sequence). V lost 5 bases to trimming and J lost 1 base, with 14 bases between them. The CDR3 loop spans 15 amino acids. CDR3 nucleotide sequence: TGTGCCAGCAGCGCCTACAGGTTAGGGAACACTGAAGCTTTCTTT. Encoded protein: CASSAYRLGNTEAFF.

This rearrangement joins TRBV5-1 to TRBJ1-5; D is ambiguous. V lost 0 bases, J lost 8 bases, and 12 bases lay in between. Germline CDR1 SGHRS, CDR2 YFSETQ. The CDR3 runs to 14 residues. CDR3 in DNA: TGCGCCAGCAGCTTGGGCGGCTCCGAAGAGCCCCAGCATTTT. Amino acid sequence: CASSLGGSEEPQHF.

V and J are TRBV29-1 and TRBJ2-5, with TRBD1 identical over 12 bases. Germline V gene sequence: CDR1 SQVTM, CDR2 ANQGSEA. CDR3 length: 14 residues. V gave up 6 bases and J gave up 4 bases; unmatched junction bases: 6. The CDR3 loop reads CSVTGTGGAETQYF. CDR3 coding DNA: TGCAGCGTAACCGGGACAGGGGGCGCAGAGACCCAGTACTTC.

This sequence joins TRBV10-3 and TRBJ2-2; 7 bases fit TRBD1. The CDR3 has 14 residues. J gave up 3 bases and V 5 bases, and 3 bases lay outside the gene matches. Germline V lookup: CDR1 ENHRY, CDR2 SYGVKD. CDR3 nucleotide sequence: TGTGCCATCAGTTACAGGGGCGACACCGGGGAGCTGTTTTTT. Translated, it gives CAISYRGDTGELFF.

The rearrangement links TRBV3-1 (or the pseudogene TRBV3-2) to TRBJ1-2; D perhaps matches TRBD1 (6 bases). Per germline, CDR1 LGHDT and CDR2 YNNKEL (reference sequence). This CDR3 contains 13 residues. Trimming removed 4 bases at V and 5 bases at J, with 11 bases between. CDR3 sequence reads: CASSPIQGYGYTF. CDR3 sequence (DNA): TGTGCCAGCAGCCCAATACAGGGTTATGGCTACACCTTC.

This clone was detected only once. The chain couples TRBV5-4 to TRBJ1-2; TRBD1 agrees at 7 bases. Per the germline V gene, CDR1 is SGHNT and CDR2 is YYREEE (reference sequence). The CDR3 spans 15 residues. The J segment lost 0 bases and the V segment lost 5 bases, leaving 7 bases of the junction unmatched. The CDR3 coding sequence is TGTGCCAGCAGACCCGACAGGGTCTCTAACTATGGCTACACCTTC. Protein sequence: CASRPDRVSNYGYTF.